Listed here is a single TCR beta chain. The sample holds many counts of this clonotype. No antigen is known for it. No much larger clonotype is one base removed from it; base qualities were not supplied. These data come from a study of human T cells and chemical hapten exposure (dated by TCRdb to about 2021). Study-level background: For sensitization, 2% DPC in acetone was applied to a roughly 2 cm by roughly 2 cm area of upper inner arm skin. Throughout the approximately 26-week study period, patients were also given weekly therapeutic DPC doses on the scalp. Patch testing was done on the upper back using Finn chambers containing 0.01% DPC, and results were scored after 6 days according to International Contact Dermatitis Research Group standards. The patient cohort, mostly female, included alopecia areata with under or over 50% scalp involvement, alopecia totalis and alopecia universalis. Libraries were combined into a pool for sequencing, and differences in TCR yield between samples came mainly from small differences in library volumes within the pool. This study followed changes in the peripheral blood TCR repertoire in vivo during primary and secondary sensitization of alopecia patients to the hapten diphenylcyclopropenone (DPC). Blood samples were taken from patients before sensitization (week 0) and then at 2, 6 and about 24 weeks after DPC sensitization. Blood for TCR sequencing was provided by twenty-nine alopecia patients at one to four time points (pre-sensitization, 2, 6 and 24 weeks). Broader findings and caveats from the paper: A positive correlation was found between the number of PT1 expanded TCRs and patch test score, with significance reached at thresholds 8, 16 and 32 but not 4. The number of TCRs above 1 in 1000 frequency did not change with DPC sensitization; there was no evidence of global repertoire structure alterations. Repeated subsampling changed both the strength of the expansion versus patch-test correlation and the threshold at which that correlation became significant. Significantly more large CDR3 similarity clusters were formed by expanded TCRs than by pre-sensitization or healthy control sets, consistent with antigen-driven responses. Because every patient had alopecia, a presumed autoimmune disease, the patients' immune response might differ from that of healthy individuals.

From a lookup of the germline V gene, CDR1 and CDR2 are KGHSY and FQNENV. The CDR3 holds 15 amino acids from the cysteine to the phenylalanine. CDR3 DNA only is kept here, 45 bases in frame from base 1. The V and J ends are trimmed by 0 bases and 4 bases, leaving 9 bases between them. The library relied on RACE. This sample was sequenced with a NextSeq 500. During library preparation, unique molecular identifiers were attached to individual cDNA molecules so that TCRs could be counted quantitatively and reproducibly. For every blood RNA sample, sequencing covered both the TCR alpha and TCR beta chains. On the study's bioinformatics: Samples had a median of roughly 87,000 TCRs, with a range from about 23,224 to 700,000. The Decombinator software suite was used to annotate V, J and CDR3 in the TCR reads. Every sample was subsampled to the same number of TCRs (28,000) for the PS versus PT1 abundance plots. TCRs were defined as expanded if absent before sensitization and observed at least eight times at the 2-week time point. TCRdb passed the public sequencing reads through fastp at Q25 and MiXCR, retaining productive beta sequences. For every CDR3 protein sequence, its rows merge into one entry that carries the most common genes and DNA. The V and J calls and clone size are TCRdb's, not the authors'. The table for this sample lists a few hundred thousand distinct CDR3 sequences; 5.5% of them were counted only once. Around 8% of the sample comes from the top ten.

The sample's time point, from its label and the paper: pre-sensitization, week 0. The treatment or condition label here, explained by the study, means: therapeutic diphenylcyclopropenone sensitization with weekly scalp DPC. At each patch-test visit, blood was drawn before the patch test was applied. Eligible patients were aged 18 to 70, diagnosed with alopecia, deemed suitable for DPC therapy, and excluded if pregnant. Total RNA was extracted from unfractionated whole blood collected in Tempus Blood RNA tubes. The chain joins TRBV16 to TRBJ1-4; no confident D gene assignment can be made. The source was whole blood, collected in connection with sensitization to the hapten diphenylcyclopropenone (DPC). This clonotype was obtained from a woman under 30 with alopecia areata. Some clones in this sample may be carry-over from other donors' samples. The DNA sequence follows: TGTGCCAGCAGCCAATCCGGAGGGATTAATGAAAAACTGTTTTTT. This yields the protein CASSQSGGINEKLFF.